The 26 T cell receptor beta chains below all came from one sample that was sequenced in a study of cytomegalovirus exposure and HLA in healthy donors. The PCR employed 60 Vbeta primers together with 13 Jbeta primers. Some clones are missing from TCRdb's copy, which holds only in-frame ones; the method was immunoSEQ multiplex PCR. The table lists roughly 150,000 clones, 82% of them singletons, with around 6.6% in the top ten. Sequenced material: PBMCs. The receptors were gathered from a woman aged 45-60 years in good health and CMV-seropositive.

In this sample, this clone turned up a few times. The chain joins TRBV7-3 to TRBJ1-6; a possible D gene is TRBD1 (6 bases). The ends were cut back, 5 bases at V and 7 bases at J, with 15 bases in the middle. Germline CDR1 and CDR2: SGHTA and FQGTGA. This CDR3 has 15 residues. CDR3 sequence reads: CASSNTGSWNSPLHF. The DNA for the CDR3 is TGTGCCAGCAGCAATACAGGGTCATGGAATTCACCCCTCCACTTT.

V gene TRBV9 combines with J gene TRBJ2-7; D is unresolved. Germline values: CDR1 SGDLS, CDR2 YYNGEE. This CDR3 comprises 13 residues. V was shortened by 0 bases and J by 6 bases, with 10 bases between the two germline ends. The chain's CDR3 is CASSVASGSEQYF. In nucleotides, the CDR3 is TGTGCCAGCAGCGTAGCATCCGGGTCCGAGCAGTACTTC.

V gene TRBV5-6 combines with J gene TRBJ1-2; 11 nucleotides line up with TRBD1. V was clipped by 4 bases and J by 5 bases; unmatched bases: 1. Per germline, CDR1 SGHDT and CDR2 YYEEEE. This CDR3 comprises 13 residues. DNA for the CDR3: TGTGCCAGCAGCGGGGACAGGGGGTATGGCTACACCTTC. Encoded protein: CASSGDRGYGYTF.

This clone was detected only a few times. The CDR3 loop is CASSLGAGSNEQFF. The CDR3 bases are TGTGCCAGCAGCTTAGGGGCGGGGAGCAATGAGCAGTTCTTC. V usage is TRBV11-3 and J usage is TRBJ2-1, with D perhaps TRBD2 (6 bases). Trimming stripped 1 base from V and 6 bases from J, with 10 bases between. The CDR3 is made up of 14 amino acids. CDR1 is SGHNT, CDR2 YENEEA, per germline.

The chain uses TRBV2 and TRBJ2-1, with D tentatively TRBD2 (5 bases). V lost 6 bases and J lost 12, with 15 bases in between. From germline, CDR1 is SNHLY and CDR2 FYNNEI. The CDR3 contains 12 residues. The CDR3 protein is CASRGDANLQFF. In nucleotides, the CDR3 is TGTGCCAGCAGGGGAGACGCTAACTTGCAGTTCTTC.

The chain combines TRBV4-1 with TRBJ2-7; 7 nucleotides align to TRBD1. The CDR3 sequence is 15 residues long. The germline V gene has CDR1 MGHRA and CDR2 YSYEKL. Losses at the gene ends were 5 bases for V and 6 bases for J; bases not matched to a gene: 13. The CDR3 DNA follows: TGCGCCAGCAGCGAGAACCGGGACAGCCGAGGCGAGCAGTACTTC. This gives the protein CASSENRDSRGEQYF.

The genes are TRBV5-1 and TRBJ2-2; tentative D call: TRBD2 (7 bases). This CDR3 has 15 amino acids. V lost 1 base, J lost 6 bases, and 13 bases lay in between. CDR1 and CDR2 from the germline V gene are SGHRS and YFSETQ. The CDR3 nucleotides read TGCGCCAGCAGCTTGAGTCAGGGGAGGGCCGGGGAGCTGTTTTTT. Its protein product is CASSLSQGRAGELFF.

V is TRBV6-5 and J is TRBJ2-2, with D perhaps TRBD1 (6 bases). The V end was cut by 6 bases, the J end by 1 base, with 9 bases between. CDR1 and CDR2 (germline): MNHEY, SVGAGI. The CDR3 runs to 14 residues. The CDR3 bases are TGTGCCAGCAGACCGGGACAGAACACCGGGGAGCTGTTTTTT. Residues: CASRPGQNTGELFF.

CDR3 in amino acids: CASSQDTNTRGQYF. CDR3 sequence (DNA): TGTGCCAGCAGCCAGGACACGAATACCCGAGGGCAGTACTTC. This chain joins TRBV28 and TRBJ2-7; perhaps TRBD1 as D (5 bases). Trimming pared 6 bases from V and 9 bases from J, leaving 21 bases between. The V gene's germline CDR1 is MDHEN and CDR2 SYDVKM. This CDR3 has 14 amino acids.

The chain links TRBV5-6 to TRBJ1-3; 8 bases fit TRBD1. The CDR3 consists of 14 residues. The V segment lost 4 bases and the J segment 4 bases; nucleotides outside the gene matches: 4. CDR1 and CDR2 (germline): SGHDT, YYEEEE. Here the CDR3 reads CASSLQGGGNTIYF. The CDR3 DNA follows: TGTGCCAGCAGCCTACAGGGGGGCGGAAACACCATATATTTT.

There are a few counts of this clone. CDR3 sequence reads: CASSEMGDMGYEQYF. The CDR3 bases are TGTGCCAGCAGTGAAATGGGGGACATGGGGTACGAGCAGTACTTC. V usage is TRBV6-1 and J usage is TRBJ2-7; a possible D gene is TRBD1 (6 bases). CDR1 and CDR2 (germline): MNHNS, SASEGT. This CDR3 comprises 15 residues. The ends were cut back, 2 bases at V and 4 bases at J, with 15 bases in the middle.

Written as DNA, the CDR3 is TGTGCCAGCAGTTCCATCGGACTCGAGACCGGGGAGCTGTTTTTT. Encoded protein: CASSSIGLETGELFF. The V gene is TRBV7-2, the J gene TRBJ2-2, with D perhaps matching TRBD2 (5 bases). There are 15 residues in the CDR3. V was cut by 6 bases and J by 5 bases, with 16 bases left in between. Germline CDR1 is SGHTA and CDR2 is FQGNSA.

CDR3 coding DNA: TGTGCCAGCAGCGTAGGACGAGGGGGGGGCATCTACGAGCAGTACTTC. Translated: CASSVGRGGGIYEQYF. The rearrangement joins TRBV9 to TRBJ2-7, with a possible D match to TRBD2 (7 bases). CDR1 and CDR2 from the germline V gene are SGDLS and YYNGEE. Trimming removed 0 bases at V and 3 bases at J, with 16 bases between. The CDR3 runs to 16 residues.

J is TRBJ2-2 and V is TRBV27, with a tentative D call TRBD1 (6 bases). CDR1 and CDR2 (germline): MNHEY, SMNVEV (reference sequence). CDR3 length: 15 residues. V lost 3 bases and J lost 1, with 9 bases in between. The CDR3 here is CASSFRQENTGELFF. In nucleotides, the CDR3 is TGTGCCAGCAGTTTCCGACAGGAGAACACCGGGGAGCTGTTTTTT.

The rearrangement joins TRBV18 to TRBJ2-1, with 7 bases identical to TRBD2. Per germline, CDR1 KGHSH and CDR2 LQKENI. The V and J ends lost 2 bases and 12 bases, in that order; junction bases with no gene match: 7. This CDR3 has 13 amino acids. This CDR3 reads CASSPNGGEGQFF. The CDR3 DNA sequence: TGTGCCAGCTCACCAAACGGTGGGGAGGGGCAGTTCTTC.

This clone was seen a single time. The gene calls are TRBV6-5 and TRBJ2-7; the match to TRBD1 covers 9 bases. Per germline, CDR1 MNHEY and CDR2 SVGAGI. V lost 5 bases, J lost 1 base, and 3 bases stayed unmatched. The CDR3 totals 14 residues. The CDR3 sequence: CASSQGQGSYEQYF. CDR3 coding DNA: TGTGCCAGCAGTCAAGGACAGGGGTCCTACGAGCAGTACTTC.

The gene calls are TRBV6-1 and TRBJ2-7; possibly TRBD2 for D (5 bases). This CDR3 is built from 14 residues. The ends were cut back, 7 bases at V and 5 bases at J, with 18 bases in the middle. Germline values: CDR1 MNHNS, CDR2 SASEGT. The CDR3 sequence is CASNPLDSSNEQYF. CDR3 DNA: TGTGCCAGCAACCCCTTGGACTCCTCAAACGAGCAGTACTTC.

Remarks on this clone: Within the sample, other DNA sequences also encode this same CDR3. The chain joins TRBV5-1 to TRBJ1-4; TRBD1 might be the D (6 bases). The CDR3 loop spans 14 amino acids. Trimming stripped 0 bases from V and 7 bases from J, with 10 bases between. CDR1 SGHRS and CDR2 YFSETQ come from the germline V gene. CDR3 DNA sequence: TGCGCCAGCAGCTTGGGGGGGCTCGGTGAAAAACTGTTTTTT. Protein sequence: CASSLGGLGEKLFF.

The rearrangement joins TRBV20-1 to TRBJ2-1; D might be TRBD2 (5 bases). The CDR3 runs to 11 residues. Germline V gene data show CDR1 as DFQATT and CDR2 as SNEGSKA (reference sequence). V dropped 3 bases and J dropped 10 bases, with 10 bases sitting between them. CDR3 amino acids: CSASRGLEQFF. The CDR3 nucleotides are TGCAGTGCTAGTCGAGGGTTGGAGCAGTTCTTC.

The chain combines TRBV5-1 with TRBJ2-7, with TRBD1 as a possible D gene (6 bases). The V and J ends lost 4 bases and 1 base respectively, with 15 bases between them. Germline lookup yields CDR1 SGHRS and CDR2 YFSETQ. The CDR3 sequence is 15 residues long. CDR3 protein: CASSPLGAGSYEQYF. CDR3 DNA sequence: TGCGCCAGCAGCCCTTTGGGGGCCGGTTCCTACGAGCAGTACTTC. Using reference TRBV5-1 and TRBJ2-7 for the parts outside the CDR3, the full variable domain is KAGVTQTPRYLIKTRGQQVTLSCSPISGHRSVSWYQQTPGQGLQFLFEYFSETQRNKGNFPGRFSGRQFSNSRSEMNVSTLELGDSALYLCASSPLGAGSYEQYFGPGTRLTVT.

Remarks on this clone: At one of its ends the junction is not consistent with the germline gene, which may arise from a read error. This chain links TRBV7-9 with TRBJ2-5, with a possible D match to TRBD1 (6 bases). Germline-derived CDR1 and CDR2 are SEHNR and FQNEAQ (reference sequence). CDR3 length equals 16 residues. In nucleotides, the CDR3 is TGTTCCAGCAGCCCAGGGACACAACCAAACCAAGAGACCCAGTACTTC. This translates into CSSSPGTQPNQETQYF. The whole variable domain, remainder taken from reference TRBV7-9 and TRBJ2-5, is DTGVSQNPRHKITKRGQNVTFRCDPISEHNRLYWYRQTLGQGPEFLTYFQNEAQLEKSRLLSDRFSAERPKGSFSTLEIQRTEQGDSAMYLCSSSPGTQPNQETQYFGPGTRLLVL.

This sequence joins TRBV6-4 and TRBJ2-3; possibly TRBD2 for D (6 bases). The ends were cut back, 4 bases at V and 0 bases at J, with 8 bases in the middle. Germline V gives CDR1 MRHNA, CDR2 SNTAGT. The CDR3 consists of 14 residues. CDR3 region: CASSVGGSTDTQYF. Written as DNA, the CDR3 is TGTGCCAGCAGTGTGGGGGGAAGCACAGATACGCAGTATTTT.

The chain has TRBV5-1 and TRBJ1-5; the D is unclear. CDR3 length: 13 amino acids. Trimming stripped 2 bases from V and 5 bases from J, with 8 bases between. The germline V gene encodes CDR1 SGHRS and CDR2 YFSETQ. DNA of the CDR3: TGCGCCAGCAGCTTCTTCGGAGATCAGCCCCAGCATTTT. This translates into CASSFFGDQPQHF.

This clone was detected only a few times. The rearrangement links TRBV9 to TRBJ2-1; D gene unclear. The germline CDR1 and CDR2 sequences are SGDLS and YYNGEE. The CDR3 extends over 14 amino acids. V was clipped by 1 base and J by 6 bases, with 11 bases between them. The CDR3 spells CASSVSSLGNEQFF. The CDR3 DNA sequence: TGTGCCAGCAGCGTATCCTCGCTAGGCAATGAGCAGTTCTTC. The full variable domain, in which reference TRBV9 and TRBJ2-1 provide the parts outside the CDR3, is DSGVTQTPKHLITATGQRVTLRCSPRSGDLSVYWYQQSLDQGLQFLIQYYNGEERAKGNILERFSAQQFPDLHSELNLSSLELGDSALYFCASSVSSLGNEQFFGPGTRLTVL.

This chain uses TRBV5-6 with TRBJ1-6; no definite D call. Between the trimmed V and J ends, which lost 5 bases and 1 base, there was a span of 7 bases. This CDR3 is built from 14 residues. Germline CDR1 SGHDT, CDR2 YYEEEE. CDR3 nucleotides: TGTGCCAGCAGATCTATATCCTATAATTCACCCCTCCACTTT. It is translated as CASRSISYNSPLHF.

This clone has only one observation. V gene TRBV9 combines with J gene TRBJ1-1; D not certain. V lost 0 bases and J 1 base, leaving 4 bases between the germline ends. Germline V gene lookup returns CDR1 SGDLS and CDR2 YYNGEE. The length of the CDR3 is 13 residues. CDR3 residues: CASSVGRNTEAFF. The CDR3 coding sequence is TGTGCCAGCAGCGTAGGCAGGAACACTGAAGCTTTCTTT.